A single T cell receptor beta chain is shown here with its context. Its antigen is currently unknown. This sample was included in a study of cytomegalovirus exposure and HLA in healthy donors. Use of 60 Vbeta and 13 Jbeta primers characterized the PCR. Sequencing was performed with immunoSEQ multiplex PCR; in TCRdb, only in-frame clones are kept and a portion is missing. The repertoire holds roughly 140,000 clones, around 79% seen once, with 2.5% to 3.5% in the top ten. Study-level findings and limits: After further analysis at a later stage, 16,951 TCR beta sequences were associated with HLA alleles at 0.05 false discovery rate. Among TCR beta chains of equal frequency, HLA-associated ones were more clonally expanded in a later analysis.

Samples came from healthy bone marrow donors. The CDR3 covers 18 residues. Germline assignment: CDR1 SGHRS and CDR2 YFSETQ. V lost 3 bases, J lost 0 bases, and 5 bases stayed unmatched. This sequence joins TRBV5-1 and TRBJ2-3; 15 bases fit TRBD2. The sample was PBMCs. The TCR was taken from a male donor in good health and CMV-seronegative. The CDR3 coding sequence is TGCGCCAGCAGCTCGGGACTAGCGGGAGGAATTAGCACAGATACGCAGTATTTT. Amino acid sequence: CASSSGLAGGISTDTQYF.